The present T cell receptor beta chain was sequenced within a study of cytomegalovirus exposure and HLA in healthy donors. On the study more broadly: Of the donors genotyped, 398 in all, over 80% fell in the Caucasian-associated ancestry cluster. General study results and limits: The study listed roughly 150 cytomegalovirus-associated TCR beta chains.

The PCR was carried out with 60 Vbeta primers and 13 Jbeta primers. Under the authors' procedure: About 10 million of roughly 81 million unique TCR beta chains were shared, per a later count. The data were produced by immunoSEQ multiplex PCR, yet TCRdb's version contains in-frame clones alone and is incomplete. For V, J and clone size, that table is used; D and trimming come from the DNA. Its listing shows roughly 60,000 clones. A note on this clone: As yet, its antigen is unknown.

Germline V gives CDR1 SGDLS, CDR2 YYNGEE. This CDR3 spans 13 amino acids. V was clipped by 4 bases and J by 4 bases; unmatched bases: 3. The specimen sequenced was PBMCs. This clonotype was sampled from a woman between 18 and 29 years old in good health and CMV-seronegative. The chain combines TRBV9 with TRBJ1-1; 8 nucleotides match TRBD1. CDR3 DNA sequence: TGTGCCAGCAGCCTACAGGGGGGCACTGAAGCTTTCTTT. This gives the protein CASSLQGGTEAFF.